This entry features one T cell receptor (beta chain) sequence. The sample originates from a study of cytomegalovirus exposure and HLA in healthy donors. Looking at the study overall: Clustering assigned 70% to 90% of the roughly 420 genotyped donors to the Caucasian-associated ancestry cluster.

13 Jbeta primers and 60 Vbeta primers were used for the PCR. The protocol was immunoSEQ multiplex PCR, while the TCRdb copy is restricted to in-frame clones and leaves out a portion. This table has over 150,000 clones, about 70% appearing once. J gave up 4 bases and V 6 bases, and 8 bases lay outside the gene matches. CDR3 length: 14 amino acids. Germline values: CDR1 SQVTM, CDR2 ANQGSEA. Sequenced input: PBMCs. The receptor's source is a woman aged 40 to 49 in good health and CMV-seropositive. V gene TRBV29-1 combines with J gene TRBJ1-5; TRBD1 aligns across 8 bases. DNA for the CDR3: TGCAGCGTAGTTGGGACAGGTTTGAATCAGCCCCAGCATTTT. Its translation is CSVVGTGLNQPQHF.